The rows below give T cell receptor beta chains drawn from one sample of a study of blood T cell repertoires in COVID-19. Method: immunoSEQ multiplex PCR; TCRdb's copy keeps in-frame clones and lacks some. The table has around 50,000 clones, more than 70% seen once; the top ten hold more than 2%. What was sequenced was peripheral blood. The source of these receptors is a human donor in a cohort sampled during active COVID-19. The CDR3 runs from the conserved cysteine through the conserved F or W. The D gene is left open where the match is weak. Not every row has a clone size; where given, it reads once, few, many or a size class.

clone size: -
V gene: TRBV7-2
J gene: TRBJ1-1
D gene: -
CDR3 protein: CASSFSGNTEAFF
CDR3 DNA: TGTGCCAGCAGCTTCTCCGGGAACACTGAAGCTTTCTTT

clone size: -
V gene: TRBV28
J gene: TRBJ1-2
D gene: TRBD1
CDR3 protein: CASSPPAGGVYGYTF
CDR3 DNA: TGTGCCAGCAGTCCCCCAGCAGGGGGCGTCTATGGCTACACCTTC

clone size: -
V gene: TRBV28
J gene: TRBJ1-1
D gene: -
CDR3 protein: CASRVVGVGVDTEAFF
CDR3 DNA: TGTGCCAGCAGGGTCGTTGGGGTAGGGGTGGACACTGAAGCTTTCTTT

clone size: -
V gene: TRBV25-1
J gene: TRBJ2-1
D gene: TRBD1
CDR3 protein: CASSARQGAPNEQFF
CDR3 DNA: TGTGCCAGCAGTGCTAGACAGGGGGCCCCCAATGAGCAGTTCTTC

clone size: once
V gene: TRBV5-1
J gene: TRBJ2-1
D gene: -
CDR3 protein: CASSLVVGGYNEQFF
CDR3 DNA: TGCGCCAGCAGCTTGGTGGTCGGGGGTTACAATGAGCAGTTCTTC

clone size: -
V gene: TRBV15
J gene: TRBJ2-5
D gene: -
CDR3 protein: CATSLPGVGSETQYF
CDR3 DNA: TGTGCCACCAGCCTCCCGGGGGTGGGTTCGGAGACCCAGTACTTC

clone size: -
V gene: TRBV6-5
J gene: TRBJ2-2
D gene: -
CDR3 protein: CASSYRPGLGELFF
CDR3 DNA: TGTGCCAGCAGTTACCGGCCAGGGCTCGGGGAGCTGTTTTTT

clone size: -
V gene: TRBV5-1
J gene: TRBJ2-7
D gene: -
CDR3 protein: CASSPDTSYEQYF
CDR3 DNA: TGCGCCAGCAGTCCGGACACTTCCTACGAGCAGTACTTC

clone size: -
V gene: TRBV5-1
J gene: TRBJ1-2
D gene: TRBD1
CDR3 protein: CASSEDRAPFYGYTF
CDR3 DNA: TGCGCCAGCAGCGAGGACAGGGCCCCCTTCTATGGCTACACCTTC

clone size: -
V gene: TRBV28
J gene: TRBJ2-3
D gene: TRBD1
CDR3 protein: CASRAGTGGSPSTDTQYF
CDR3 DNA: TGTGCCAGCAGGGCCGGGACAGGGGGTAGTCCTAGCACAGATACGCAGTATTTT

clone size: -
V gene: TRBV19
J gene: TRBJ2-5
D gene: -
CDR3 protein: CASSFGQKETQYF
CDR3 DNA: TGTGCCAGTAGTTTTGGACAGAAAGAGACCCAGTACTTC

clone size: -
V gene: TRBV15
J gene: TRBJ1-1
D gene: TRBD1
CDR3 protein: CATSAPTGDTEAFF
CDR3 DNA: TGTGCCACCAGCGCACCTACAGGGGACACTGAAGCTTTCTTT

clone size: -
V gene: TRBV5-1
J gene: TRBJ2-3
D gene: -
CDR3 protein: CASSWGPAGDTQYF
CDR3 DNA: TGCGCCAGCAGCTGGGGGCCCGCTGGAGATACGCAGTATTTT

clone size: -
V gene: TRBV29-1
J gene: TRBJ1-1
D gene: -
CDR3 protein: CSVEATYSNTEAFF
CDR3 DNA: TGCAGCGTTGAAGCTACCTACAGTAACACTGAAGCTTTCTTT

clone size: -
V gene: TRBV4-2
J gene: TRBJ2-1
D gene: -
CDR3 protein: CASSQESGINEQFF
CDR3 DNA: TGTGCCAGCAGCCAAGAGTCCGGGATCAATGAGCAGTTCTTC

clone size: -
V gene: TRBV5-1
J gene: TRBJ2-5
D gene: -
CDR3 protein: CASSLQTGSQETQYF
CDR3 DNA: TGCGCCAGCAGCTTGCAAACGGGTTCACAAGAGACCCAGTACTTC

clone size: few
V gene: TRBV9
J gene: TRBJ2-6
D gene: -
CDR3 protein: CASSAPLGEGANVLTF
CDR3 DNA: TGTGCCAGCAGCGCCCCCCTCGGGGAAGGGGCCAACGTCCTGACTTTC

clone size: -
V gene: TRBV5-4
J gene: TRBJ2-5
D gene: -
CDR3 protein: CASSFVVRGGETQYF
CDR3 DNA: TGTGCCAGCAGCTTTGTTGTTAGGGGAGGAGAGACCCAGTACTTC

clone size: -
V gene: TRBV7-3
J gene: TRBJ1-6
D gene: -
CDR3 protein: CASSLPGTGQSPLHF
CDR3 DNA: TGTGCCAGCAGCTTACCGGGGACCGGACAGTCACCCCTCCACTTT

clone size: -
V gene: TRBV9
J gene: TRBJ2-1
D gene: -
CDR3 protein: CASSVDYRMNDEQFF
CDR3 DNA: TGTGCCAGCAGCGTAGACTACAGGATGAACGATGAGCAGTTCTTC

clone size: few
V gene: TRBV11-2
J gene: TRBJ1-1
D gene: -
CDR3 protein: CASSLKDYTEAFF
CDR3 DNA: TGTGCCAGCAGCTTAAAGGACTACACTGAAGCTTTCTTT

clone size: -
V gene: TRBV19
J gene: TRBJ2-1
D gene: -
CDR3 protein: CASSISLGRHNEQFF
CDR3 DNA: TGTGCCAGTAGTATCTCTTTGGGCCGTCACAATGAGCAGTTCTTC

clone size: -
V gene: TRBV29-1
J gene: TRBJ2-5
D gene: -
CDR3 protein: CSVDSETQYF
CDR3 DNA: TGCAGCGTTGATTCGGAGACCCAGTACTTC

clone size: -
V gene: TRBV28
J gene: TRBJ2-2
D gene: TRBD2
CDR3 protein: CASSLPGGASGYTGELFF
CDR3 DNA: TGTGCCAGCAGTTTACCGGGAGGAGCTAGCGGCTACACCGGGGAGCTGTTTTTT

clone size: -
V gene: TRBV27
J gene: TRBJ1-1
D gene: -
CDR3 protein: CASSSFALHEDGGGNTEAFF
CDR3 DNA: TGTGCCAGCAGTTCCTTTGCCCTCCACGAGGACGGTGGAGGAAACACTGAAGCTTTCTTT

clone size: -
V gene: TRBV28
J gene: TRBJ1-5
D gene: -
CDR3 protein: CASSSIYRTEKTYSNQPQHF
CDR3 DNA: TGTGCCAGCAGTTCGATCTACCGGACAGAAAAAACTTATAGCAATCAGCCCCAGCATTTT

clone size: -
V gene: TRBV27
J gene: TRBJ2-2
D gene: TRBD1
CDR3 protein: CASSPLESTGPGELFF
CDR3 DNA: TGTGCCAGCAGTCCGCTGGAGTCGACAGGGCCCGGGGAGCTGTTTTTT

clone size: -
V gene: TRBV7-7
J gene: TRBJ2-3
D gene: -
CDR3 protein: CASSLEGFNTQYF
CDR3 DNA: TGTGCTAGCAGCTTAGAGGGGTTCAATACGCAGTATTTT

clone size: once
V gene: TRBV2
J gene: TRBJ2-3
D gene: TRBD1
CDR3 protein: CASSRDRGHTDTQYF
CDR3 DNA: TGTGCCAGCAGCCGGGACAGGGGACACACAGATACGCAGTATTTT

clone size: -
V gene: TRBV4-3
J gene: TRBJ2-2
D gene: TRBD1
CDR3 protein: CASSGRDRADTGELFF
CDR3 DNA: TGCGCCAGCAGCGGGAGGGACAGGGCGGACACCGGGGAGCTGTTTTTT

clone size: few
V gene: TRBV5-1
J gene: TRBJ1-2
D gene: TRBD1
CDR3 protein: CASSLAKGATHDGYTF
CDR3 DNA: TGCGCCAGCAGCTTGGCCAAGGGGGCCACCCATGATGGCTACACCTTC

clone size: -
V gene: TRBV7-9
J gene: TRBJ1-1
D gene: TRBD1
CDR3 protein: CASIAPGQGPNTEAFF
CDR3 DNA: TGTGCCAGCATCGCCCCGGGACAGGGACCGAACACTGAAGCTTTCTTT

clone size: -
V gene: TRBV12-5
J gene: TRBJ2-5
D gene: -
CDR3 protein: CASGFISRGAQRETQYF
CDR3 DNA: TGTGCTAGTGGTTTTATATCCAGGGGGGCTCAGAGGGAGACCCAGTACTTC

clone size: -
V gene: TRBV4-3
J gene: TRBJ2-7
D gene: -
CDR3 protein: CASSQDPLREQYF
CDR3 DNA: TGCGCCAGCAGCCAAGACCCCCTCCGCGAGCAGTACTTC

clone size: -
V gene: TRBV6-2/TRBV6-3
J gene: TRBJ1-5
D gene: TRBD1
CDR3 protein: CASSYWQHRGDQPQHF
CDR3 DNA: TGTGCCAGCAGTTACTGGCAACACAGGGGTGATCAGCCCCAGCATTTT

clone size: -
V gene: TRBV28
J gene: TRBJ2-3
D gene: -
CDR3 protein: CASSFSRDRLQYF
CDR3 DNA: TGTGCCAGCAGTTTTAGTCGGGATAGGTTGCAGTATTTT

clone size: -
V gene: TRBV7-2
J gene: TRBJ1-5
D gene: -
CDR3 protein: CASSLKADRGNQPQHF
CDR3 DNA: TGTGCCAGCAGCTTAAAAGCTGATAGAGGGAATCAGCCCCAGCATTTT

clone size: -
V gene: TRBV7-9
J gene: TRBJ2-3
D gene: TRBD2
CDR3 protein: CASSLVLAGGTDTQYF
CDR3 DNA: TGTGCCAGCAGCTTAGTACTAGCGGGAGGAACAGATACGCAGTATTTT

clone size: -
V gene: TRBV5-1
J gene: TRBJ2-3
D gene: -
CDR3 protein: CASSWFQVDTDTQYF
CDR3 DNA: TGCGCCAGCAGCTGGTTTCAGGTAGACACAGATACGCAGTATTTT

clone size: -
V gene: TRBV2
J gene: TRBJ2-3
D gene: -
CDR3 protein: CASSGTSTDTQYF
CDR3 DNA: TGTGCCAGCAGTGGGACTAGCACAGATACGCAGTATTTT

clone size: -
V gene: TRBV18
J gene: TRBJ1-6
D gene: -
CDR3 protein: CASSPPREPNSPLHF
CDR3 DNA: TGTGCCAGCTCACCACCCCGGGAACCAAATTCACCCCTCCACTTT

clone size: -
V gene: TRBV7-9
J gene: TRBJ2-7
D gene: -
CDR3 protein: CASSLADIVENEQYF
CDR3 DNA: TGTGCCAGCAGCTTAGCGGACATCGTCGAGAACGAGCAGTACTTC